This T cell receptor beta chain was found in a study of T cells in Graves' hyperthyroidism and ophthalmopathy (dated by TCRdb to about 2019). The study in broad terms: Peripheral blood was collected at initial diagnosis, before any treatment. To identify TCR V-J signatures that set the groups apart, the researchers used a discovery cohort of 100 patients, made up of around 42 with Graves' ophthalmopathy and about 60 with stable Graves' hyperthyroidism. Prospective prediction of ophthalmopathy was tested in an independent validation cohort of some 20 hyperthyroidism patients and roughly 16 patients who later progressed to ophthalmopathy. The approximately 100 discovery patients were divided at random into training and test sets in a 7:3 ratio. Thyroid tissue and blood T-cell repertoires from six Graves' hyperthyroidism patients were also compared in the study. After sampling, hyperthyroidism patients received methimazole starting at 30 mg daily, and ophthalmopathy patients received high-dose intravenous methylprednisolone. TCR Vbeta CDR3 sequencing of 140 or so peripheral blood samples (roughly 41 ophthalmopathy, around 80 hyperthyroidism and 17 progressor patients) is reported in the paper. General findings and caveats noted by the study authors: Most expanded thyroid clonotypes (frequency above 0.001) were also found in blood, which suggests that blood repertoires may mirror thyroid immune responses. No statistical method was used to set the sample size in advance, and investigators knew the group allocation. In validation, the model predicted progression to ophthalmopathy a median of roughly 6.5 months before onset, with around 70% sensitivity and roughly 77% specificity. A model built on a 13 V-J signature distinguished ophthalmopathy from stable hyperthyroidism, reaching roughly 88% sensitivity and about 81% specificity in cross-validation and 80%/75% in testing.

Moderately to severely active disease, a Clinical Activity Score of at least 3, a NOSPECS grade of at least 4, and a duration under 3 months were present in ophthalmopathy patients. Patients with uncontrolled infections, other autoimmune diseases, pregnancy or lactation were excluded. Clinical symptoms, serum thyroxine and TRAb, thyroid ultrasound, and orbital computed tomography formed the basis for the diagnoses. Ficoll-Paque density gradient centrifugation was used to isolate PBMCs from around 9.1 ml of fresh peripheral blood. Total RNA was extracted using Trizol reagent, and RNA quality was assessed on an Agilent 2100 Bioanalyzer. The germline V gene yields MDHEN for CDR1 and SYDVKM for CDR2. The CDR3 runs 12 residues from the cysteine to the phenylalanine. CDR3 DNA is the only sequence kept; it has 36 bases, read in frame from the first base. The germline ends are 12 bases apart after V is trimmed by 6 bases and J by 9 bases.

A word on this clonotype: Its recognized antigen is unknown. No base quality information exists; no much larger clone differs at one position.

The TCR beta CDR3 regions were amplified from the RNA transcripts. For the first round of RT-PCR on the TCR CDR3, the HTBI primer set was used together with the Qiagen OneStep RT-PCR kit. The libraries were constructed in a second round of multiplex PCR and then size-selected and purified. The libraries were sequenced on an Illumina HiSeq2000 using paired-end 100 bp reads. Turning to the authors' computational methods: Raw data were processed with SOAPnuke, discarding reads with adapters, uncalled bases, mean Phred below 15, or no exact constant-primer or identifier match. COPE v1.2.5 was used to merge the high-quality paired reads, and each unique nucleotide sequence was defined as a clonotype. MiTCR v1.1 was used to align the clonotypes against IMGT TRBV, TRBD and TRBJ reference segments. The analysis included only V-J combinations with a frequency above 0.0001, which together covered around 99% of the repertoires. The TCS score was defined as the ratio of F50 (clonal expansion) to E x V (chaos), calculated using BLOSUM62-based TCRdist between CDR3 peptides within each V-J. Welch's t-statistics and random forest reduced around 510 V-J features to roughly 13, which were used in a naive Bayes classifier (R e1071). TCRdb redid the processing of the public reads, applying fastp at Q25 and MiXCR, and retained in-frame beta chains. Every CDR3 protein is listed once, alongside the most common genes and DNA of its rows. TCRdb's processing, not the authors' own work, is the source of the V and J calls. Counted in this sample were around 600,000 distinct CDR3 sequences; 14% of them appeared once. The ten top clones hold under 15% of the sample.

The sequence joins TRBV28 to TRBJ2-1; the D segment is perhaps TRBD1 or TRBD2, each sharing 5 matched bases. This TCR was sampled from a woman aged 50 to 65 with Graves' ophthalmopathy. The sample comprised blood. The encoded CDR3 is CASRLPGSEQFF. The DNA reads as follows: TGTGCCAGCAGACTCCCAGGGAGTGAGCAGTTCTTC.